The 24 T cell receptor beta chains below were found in one sample sequenced in a study of regulatory T cells in long-lasting Graves disease (dated by TCRdb to about 2021). Preparation of the library involved multiplex PCR. Sequencing took place on an Illumina HiSeq 4000. CDR3 regions were amplified by Arm-PCR with iRepertoire HTBI primers to construct TCR beta libraries. TCRdb reanalyzed the raw reads on its own, using fastp at Q25 for trimming and MiXCR for clone calling, and kept in-frame beta chains. Here each entry gathers all rows of one CDR3 protein and keeps the most common genes and DNA. This sample comprises about 400,000 distinct CDR3 sequences, around 20% of them detected only once. Jointly, the top ten make up around 20% of the sample. The sample's time point label, decoded: persistent/refractory GD, antithyroid drugs over 5 years with positive TRAb. RNA was extracted from PBMCs in TRIzol for both TCR sequencing and RNA sequencing.

The sequenced sample was peripheral blood mononuclear cells (PBMCs), obtained when the disease was refractory, from a patient treated with antithyroid drugs. All receptors derive from a female donor with Graves disease.

This clonotype was observed a handful of times. The chain couples TRBV5-1 to TRBJ2-6; D call uncertain. The V end lost 3 bases, the J end lost 0 bases, and 7 bases lay between the germline ends. Germline CDR1 SGHRS, CDR2 YFSETQ. CDR3 length: 15 amino acids. The CDR3 DNA reads as TGCGCCAGCAGCTCGGATGTCTCTGGGGCCAACGTCCTGACTTTC. This encodes CASSSDVSGANVLTF.

This clonotype has a handful of counts. This chain connects TRBV5-5 to TRBJ1-6; D perhaps matches TRBD1 (5 bases). The CDR3 extends over 16 amino acids. The germline V gene encodes CDR1 SGHKS and CDR2 YYEKEE (reference sequence). The V end lost 4 bases, the J end lost 4 bases, and 15 bases lay between the germline ends. The DNA of the CDR3 is TGTGCCAGCAGCCCCCTTGGGGCAGAGTATAATTCACCCCTCCACTTT. Translated: CASSPLGAEYNSPLHF. Full variable domain (rest looked up from reference TRBV5-5 and TRBJ1-6): DAGVTQSPTHLIKTRGQQVTLRCSPISGHKSVSWYQQVLGQGPQFIFQYYEKEERGRGNFPDRFSARQFPNYSSELNVNALLLGDSALYLCASSPLGAEYNSPLHFGNGTRLTVT.

This clonotype was recorded a few times. The chain has TRBV5-4 and TRBJ2-5, with 8 positions matching TRBD2. Germline V gene lookup returns CDR1 SGHNT and CDR2 YYREEE (reference sequence). The V gene end was trimmed by 4 bases and the J gene end by 4 bases; junction bases not matched to a gene: 3. The CDR3 is 13 amino acids. CDR3 protein: CASSQTSGETQYF. CDR3 DNA sequence: TGTGCCAGCAGCCAAACTAGCGGAGAGACCCAGTACTTC.

In its sample, this clonotype was seen a few times. This chain connects TRBV5-1 to TRBJ1-1; maybe TRBD1 (5 bases). The V end was cut by 0 bases, the J end by 7 bases, with 7 bases between. The CDR3 spans 12 residues. The germline V gene has CDR1 SGHRS and CDR2 YFSETQ. The CDR3 is CASSLAGLEAFF. The CDR3 DNA follows: TGCGCCAGCAGCTTGGCAGGGCTTGAAGCTTTCTTT. The complete variable domain, with remaining parts taken from reference TRBV5-1 and TRBJ1-1, reads KAGVTQTPRYLIKTRGQQVTLSCSPISGHRSVSWYQQTPGQGLQFLFEYFSETQRNKGNFPGRFSGRQFSNSRSEMNVSTLELGDSALYLCASSLAGLEAFFGQGTRLTVV.

This clonotype was observed a few times. The chain links TRBV18 to TRBJ1-5; 11 bases align to TRBD1. Germline values: CDR1 KGHSH, CDR2 LQKENI. CDR3 size: 15 residues. The trim removed 6 bases at V and 4 bases at J, leaving 5 bases unmatched. The CDR3 sequence is CASSTDRGRNQPQHF. CDR3 nucleotide sequence: TGTGCCAGCTCGACGGACAGGGGGCGGAATCAGCCCCAGCATTTT. The full variable domain, with the rest looked up from reference TRBV18 and TRBJ1-5, is NAGVMQNPRHLVRRRGQEARLRCSPMKGHSHVYWYRQLPEEGLKFMVYLQKENIIDESGMPKERFSAEFPKEGPSILRIQQVVRGDSAAYFCASSTDRGRNQPQHFGDGTRLSIL.

Only a few counts were recorded for this clonotype. The rearrangement uses TRBV7-2 and TRBJ2-7; 9 nucleotides align to TRBD1. V gave up 5 bases and J gave up 6 bases; unmatched junction bases: 5. Germline V CDR1 and CDR2: SGHTA, FQGNSA. The CDR3 has 13 residues. CDR3 DNA sequence: TGTGCCAGCAGCAAGAGGGACAGGGTCGAGCAGTACTTC. It codes for CASSKRDRVEQYF.

The chain couples TRBV7-9 to TRBJ2-5; D not resolved. Trimming took off 3 bases at V and 5 bases at J, with 13 bases between the two ends. The germline V gene has CDR1 SEHNR and CDR2 FQNEAQ (reference sequence). This CDR3 region has 14 residues. This chain's CDR3 is CASSFYGRQETQYF. DNA for the CDR3: TGTGCCAGCAGCTTCTATGGGCGGCAGGAGACCCAGTACTTC.

The rearrangement joins TRBV29-1 to TRBJ1-6, with a possible D match to TRBD1 (5 bases). Germline assignment: CDR1 SQVTM and CDR2 ANQGSEA. The CDR3 extends over 17 amino acids. The CDR3 spells CRPSPSAGCSYNSPLHF. For the CDR3, the DNA is TGCAGGCCATCGCCATCAGCAGGGTGCTCCTATAATTCACCCCTCCACTTT.

The chain combines TRBV19 with TRBJ1-1; D remains ambiguous. The CDR3 is 13 residues long. Germline CDR1 reads LNHDA; CDR2 reads SQIVND (reference sequence). The V gene lost 2 bases and the J gene lost 1 base, with 5 bases spanning the gap. This CDR3 reads CASSISENTEAFF. The CDR3 bases are TGTGCCAGTAGTATATCAGAGAACACTGAAGCTTTCTTT.

This clonotype has only a few counts. The chain is built from TRBV4-2 and TRBJ1-1; D is unresolved. Germline lookup yields CDR1 LGHNA and CDR2 YNFKEQ. V gave up 0 bases and J gave up 7 bases, with 12 bases separating them. The CDR3 has 14 amino acids. The CDR3 loop is CASSQDLIGIEAFF. The CDR3 bases are TGTGCCAGCAGCCAAGATCTTATCGGAATTGAAGCTTTCTTT.

The genes are TRBV4-3 and TRBJ2-1; D might be TRBD1 (5 bases). This CDR3 region has 14 residues. The germline V gene has CDR1 LGHNA and CDR2 YSLEER. V was trimmed by 0 bases and J by 6 bases, leaving 9 bases between them. CDR3 nucleotide sequence: TGCGCCAGCAGCCAAGATAGGGGAATCAATGAGCAGTTCTTC. It is translated as CASSQDRGINEQFF.

This rearrangement joins TRBV6-1 to TRBJ2-7; D possibly corresponds to TRBD1 (5 bases). Per germline, CDR1 MNHNS and CDR2 SASEGT. The V and J ends lost 7 bases and 1 base respectively, with 20 bases between them. The CDR3 contains 16 residues. The CDR3 loop reads CASTQSATASSYEQYF. CDR3 nucleotide sequence: TGTGCCAGCACTCAATCGGCGACAGCCTCATCCTACGAGCAGTACTTC.

This sequence joins TRBV27 and TRBJ2-2; D might be TRBD1 (6 bases). The ends were cut back, 0 bases at V and 2 bases at J, with 22 bases in the middle. This CDR3 has 20 residues. The germline CDR1 and CDR2 sequences are MNHEY and SMNVEV (reference sequence). DNA of the CDR3: TGTGCCAGCAGTTTATCAGGACAGATGAGACCAGAACCAAACACCGGGGAGCTGTTTTTT. It codes for CASSLSGQMRPEPNTGELFF.

The genes are TRBV12-3 or TRBV12-4 and TRBJ2-3, with D tentatively TRBD2 (5 bases). This CDR3 contains 14 residues. V lost 3 bases to trimming and J lost 4 bases, with 11 bases between them. The CDR3 region has the DNA TGTGCCAGCAGTTTGCGGGCAGGCGCAGATACGCAGTATTTT. Protein: CASSLRAGADTQYF.

This clonotype appeared many times. The genes are TRBV6-1 and TRBJ2-5; 7 bases line up with TRBD1. With V trimmed by 0 bases and J by 5 bases, 3 bases remained unmatched. This CDR3 comprises 14 residues. Per the germline V gene, CDR1 is MNHNS and CDR2 is SASEGT. In DNA, the CDR3 is TGTGCCAGCAGTGAAGCGGACAGGTTGGAGACCCAGTACTTC. Its protein product is CASSEADRLETQYF.

This clonotype has only a few counts. The chain is built from TRBV2 and TRBJ2-3, with a weak D call TRBD1 (6 bases). The CDR3 contains 13 residues. Deletions cut 4 bases from V and 5 bases from J, with 10 bases between. From germline, CDR1 is SNHLY and CDR2 FYNNEI. The CDR3 spells CASSAGAGDTQYF. CDR3 nucleotides: TGTGCCAGCAGTGCAGGGGCAGGAGATACGCAGTATTTT. The variable domain in full, with the rest retrieved from reference TRBV2 and TRBJ2-3, is EPEVTQTPSHQVTQMGQEVILRCVPISNHLYFYWYRQILGQKVEFLVSFYNNEISEKSEIFDDQFSVERPDGSNFTLKIRSTKLEDSAMYFCASSAGAGDTQYFGPGTRLTVL.

This clonotype appeared many times. This sequence joins TRBV6-1 and TRBJ2-5, with D uncertain. V gave up 8 bases and J gave up 1 base, with 14 bases separating them. CDR1 and CDR2 (germline): MNHNS, SASEGT. This CDR3 comprises 14 residues. The CDR3 DNA follows: TGTGCCAGCCATAGATGGACCTCCCAAGAGACCCAGTACTTC. Its protein is CASHRWTSQETQYF.

V usage is TRBV7-9 and J usage is TRBJ2-2; perhaps TRBD1 as D (6 bases). V was cut by 5 bases and J by 4 bases, with 8 bases left in between. The CDR3 has 13 amino acids. Germline CDR1 and CDR2: SEHNR and FQNEAQ (reference sequence). In DNA, the CDR3 is TGTGCCAGCAGCAAGGACAGCACCGGGGAGCTGTTTTTT. Protein sequence: CASSKDSTGELFF.

This clonotype was detected ten times or more. The J gene is TRBJ1-5, the V gene TRBV2; unclear D gene. The CDR3 runs 15 residues. Germline CDR1 reads SNHLY; CDR2 reads FYNNEI. V was pared by 0 bases and J by 5 bases, with 11 bases between. CDR3 DNA sequence: TGTGCCAGCAGTGAAGCAAGGCTGGGTCATCAGCCCCAGCATTTT. The encoded protein is CASSEARLGHQPQHF.

This clonotype occurred many times. This rearrangement joins TRBV24-1 to TRBJ2-5; 10 nucleotides line up with TRBD1. Germline CDR1 KGHDR, CDR2 SFDVKD. The CDR3 has 16 amino acids. V shed 3 bases, J shed 1 base, and the junction held 4 bases outside the gene matches. This chain's CDR3 is CATSDGTGVPQETQYF. In nucleotides, the CDR3 is TGTGCCACCAGTGATGGGACAGGGGTGCCCCAAGAGACCCAGTACTTC.

The chain is built from TRBV7-2 and TRBJ2-3; a weak D match, TRBD2 (6 bases). With 5 bases removed from V and 3 bases from J, the gap between germline ends came to 15 bases. Germline CDR1 and CDR2: SGHTA and FQGNSA. This CDR3 has 15 residues. CDR3 amino acids: CASSERESLTDTQYF. CDR3 nucleotide sequence: TGTGCCAGCAGCGAACGGGAGTCATTGACAGATACGCAGTATTTT.

V and J are TRBV5-1 and TRBJ2-3; 8 bases fit TRBD1. CDR1 is SGHRS and CDR2 is YFSETQ in the germline V gene. CDR3 length equals 14 residues. Trimming removed 0 bases from V and 5 bases from J; junction bases left unmatched: 2. For the CDR3, the DNA is TGCGCCAGCAGCTTGGGACAGGGGAGAGATACGCAGTATTTT. Translation gives CASSLGQGRDTQYF.

This chain connects TRBV7-2 to TRBJ2-7, with no clear D. V was cut by 5 bases and J by 2 bases, with 13 bases left in between. This CDR3 has 14 residues. In germline, CDR1 is SGHTA, CDR2 FQGNSA. This chain's CDR3 is CASSPTSLTYEQYF. The CDR3 bases are TGTGCCAGCAGCCCAACCTCCCTTACCTACGAGCAGTACTTC.

This clonotype was detected a few times. The chain joins TRBV14 to TRBJ1-6; 7 nucleotides agree with TRBD1. Germline V gene sequence: CDR1 SGHDN, CDR2 FVKESK. V lost 1 base, J lost 7 bases, and 7 bases stayed unmatched. CDR3 length: 16 amino acids. The CDR3 here is CASSQVPAGGNSPLHF. DNA for the CDR3: TGTGCCAGCAGCCAAGTCCCGGCAGGGGGAAATTCACCCCTCCACTTT.